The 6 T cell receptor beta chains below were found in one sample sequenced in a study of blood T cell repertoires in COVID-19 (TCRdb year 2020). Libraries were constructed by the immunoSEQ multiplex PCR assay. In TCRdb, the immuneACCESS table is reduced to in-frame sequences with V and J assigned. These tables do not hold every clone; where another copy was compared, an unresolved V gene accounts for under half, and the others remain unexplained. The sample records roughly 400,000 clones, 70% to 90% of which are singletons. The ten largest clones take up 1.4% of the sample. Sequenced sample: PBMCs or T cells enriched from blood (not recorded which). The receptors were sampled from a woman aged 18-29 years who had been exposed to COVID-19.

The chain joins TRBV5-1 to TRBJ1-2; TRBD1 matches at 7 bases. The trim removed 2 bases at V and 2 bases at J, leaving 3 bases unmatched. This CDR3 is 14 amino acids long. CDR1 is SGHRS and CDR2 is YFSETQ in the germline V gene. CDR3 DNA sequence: TGCGCCAGCAGCTTTGGGACAGCCAACTATGGCTACACCTTC. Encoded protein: CASSFGTANYGYTF. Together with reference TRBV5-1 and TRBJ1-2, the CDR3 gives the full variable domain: KAGVTQTPRYLIKTRGQQVTLSCSPISGHRSVSWYQQTPGQGLQFLFEYFSETQRNKGNFPGRFSGRQFSNSRSEMNVSTLELGDSALYLCASSFGTANYGYTFGSGTRLTVV.

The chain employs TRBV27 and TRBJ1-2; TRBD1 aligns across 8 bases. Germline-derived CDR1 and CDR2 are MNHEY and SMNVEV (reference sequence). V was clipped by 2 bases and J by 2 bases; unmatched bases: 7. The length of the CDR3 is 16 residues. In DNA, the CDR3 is TGTGCCAGCAGTTTACTCGGGACAGGCTTGAACTATGGCTACACCTTC. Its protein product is CASSLLGTGLNYGYTF.

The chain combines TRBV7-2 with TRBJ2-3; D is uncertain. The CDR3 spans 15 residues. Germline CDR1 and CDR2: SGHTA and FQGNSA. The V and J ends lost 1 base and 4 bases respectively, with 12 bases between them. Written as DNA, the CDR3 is TGTGCCAGCAGCTTAGGCGGTGGAAGCCCAGATACGCAGTATTTT. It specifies CASSLGGGSPDTQYF.

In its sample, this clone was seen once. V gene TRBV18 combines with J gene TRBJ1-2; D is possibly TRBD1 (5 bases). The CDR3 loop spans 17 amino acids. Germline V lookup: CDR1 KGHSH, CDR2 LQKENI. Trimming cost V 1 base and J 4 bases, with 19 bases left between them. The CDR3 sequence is CASSPLGGGGETYGYTF. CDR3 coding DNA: TGTGCCAGCTCACCACTCGGGGGAGGAGGGGAAACCTATGGCTACACCTTC.

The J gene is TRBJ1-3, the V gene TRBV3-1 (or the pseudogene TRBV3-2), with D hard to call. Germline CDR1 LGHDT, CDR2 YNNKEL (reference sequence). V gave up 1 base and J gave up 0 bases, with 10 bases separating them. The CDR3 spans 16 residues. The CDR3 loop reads CASSQAAFFSGNTIYF. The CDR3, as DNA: TGTGCCAGCAGCCAAGCCGCGTTCTTCTCTGGAAACACCATATATTTT.

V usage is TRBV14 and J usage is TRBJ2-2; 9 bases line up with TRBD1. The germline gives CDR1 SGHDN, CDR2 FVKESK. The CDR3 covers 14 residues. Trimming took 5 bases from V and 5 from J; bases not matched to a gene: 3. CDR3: CASSSGTGTGELFF. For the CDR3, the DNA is TGTGCCAGCAGCTCCGGGACAGGGACCGGGGAGCTGTTTTTT.